This is a list of T cell receptor beta chains from one sample in a study of T cells in Graves' hyperthyroidism and ophthalmopathy. In TCRdb, the multiplex PCR reads were re-called with MiXCR into one record per CDR3 protein. Here the sample spans fewer than 850,000 distinct CDR3 sequences, 17% being singletons. The sample taken for sequencing was blood. These receptor sequences come from a man aged 50-59 years with Graves' hyperthyroidism. Both conserved end residues are part of each CDR3. A D gene is named only where the DNA matches it firmly. Size tells how often a clone was seen (once, few, many) or the class of an expanded clone, and some rows leave it out.

CDR3aa	CDR3nt	v_gene	d_gene	j_gene	abundance
CSVPTVADRGRRLPDNEQFF	TGCAGCGTCCCAACGGTAGCGGACAGGGGGCGCCGGCTACCCGACAATGAGCAGTTCTTC	TRBV29-1	TRBD1	TRBJ2-1	.
CASSMAGSNQPQHF	TGTGCCAGTAGTATGGCAGGGAGCAATCAGCCCCAGCATTTT	TRBV19	.	TRBJ1-5	.
CASSSPAGAQETQYF	TGTGCCAGCAGTTCTCCAGCGGGAGCCCAAGAGACCCAGTACTTC	TRBV12-3/TRBV12-4	TRBD2	TRBJ2-5	many
CSAKLAGVPYNEQFF	TGCAGTGCTAAACTAGCGGGAGTCCCCTACAATGAGCAGTTCTTC	TRBV20-1	TRBD2	TRBJ2-1	few
CASSEALVREQFF	TGTGCCAGCAGTGAAGCGCTGGTACGTGAGCAGTTCTTC	TRBV6-1	.	TRBJ2-1	.
CASSPTLAGASDTQYF	TGTGCCAGCTCACCCACCCTAGCGGGAGCGTCGGATACGCAGTATTTT	TRBV18	TRBD2	TRBJ2-3	few
CASSPNAGGGPNYGYTF	TGTGCCAGCAGCCCAAATGCGGGGGGGGGCCCTAACTATGGCTACACCTTC	TRBV12-3/TRBV12-4	.	TRBJ1-2	many
CATSGGARRDQPQHF	TGTGCCACCTCCGGGGGGGCGCGGCGAGATCAGCCCCAGCATTTT	TRBV2	.	TRBJ1-5	few
CASSPHPQGSRDSGNTIYF	TGCGCCAGCAGCCCCCACCCGCAGGGATCGAGGGACTCTGGAAACACCATATATTTT	TRBV4-1	.	TRBJ1-3	.
CASSVGLARRGEQYF	TGTGCCAGCAGCGTAGGACTAGCGAGACGGGGCGAGCAGTACTTC	TRBV9	TRBD2	TRBJ2-7	many
CASMLAGGSGELFF	TGTGCCAGTATGCTAGCGGGAGGGTCCGGGGAGCTGTTTTTT	TRBV10-3	TRBD2	TRBJ2-2	many
CASRGLAGVDEQFF	TGTGCGAGCAGGGGTCTTGCGGGAGTCGATGAGCAGTTCTTC	TRBV2	.	TRBJ2-1	many
CASSTLAGADF	TGTGCCAGCAGTACACTAGCGGGGGCCGACTTC	TRBV28	TRBD2	TRBJ2-5	.
CATSPWGEALMDTQYF	TGTGCCACCAGCCCGTGGGGGGAGGCTCTCATGGATACGCAGTATTTT	TRBV24-1	.	TRBJ2-3	many
CASSESTEKDVGNTIYF	TGTGCCAGCAGTGAGTCGACAGAGAAAGATGTTGGAAACACCATATATTTT	TRBV6-1	.	TRBJ1-3	.
CASSLGGTSNNEQFF	TGTGCCAGCAGCTTAGGGGGGACTAGCAACAATGAGCAGTTCTTC	TRBV7-6	TRBD2	TRBJ2-1	many
CSARVGEQYF	TGCAGTGCTAGAGTAGGGGAGCAGTACTTC	TRBV20-1	.	TRBJ2-7	.
CASSESQGQGHRTGELFF	TGCGCCAGCAGTGAGTCGCAGGGGCAGGGCCATCGAACCGGGGAGCTGTTTTTT	TRBV6-9	.	TRBJ2-2	.
CASSQAGGLLDTQYF	TGCGCCAGCAGCCAAGCGGGCGGCCTCTTGGATACGCAGTATTTT	TRBV4-3	.	TRBJ2-3	few
CAISDATWYTDTQYF	TGTGCCATCAGTGACGCTACGTGGTACACAGATACGCAGTATTTT	TRBV10-3	.	TRBJ2-3	.
CASSPPGTVTNGYTF	TGTGCCAGTAGTCCTCCCGGGACGGTCACAAATGGCTACACCTTC	TRBV19	.	TRBJ1-2	.
CASSGGSQRGFGEQYF	TGTGCCAGCAGCGGGGGGAGTCAGCGGGGGTTCGGCGAGCAGTACTTC	TRBV9	TRBD2	TRBJ2-7	.
CASSQVLGPLKDRATEEAFF	TGTGCCAGCAGCCAAGTCCTAGGACCGCTGAAGGACAGGGCAACCGAGGAAGCTTTCTTT	TRBV3-1	TRBD1	TRBJ1-1	.
CASSDLAGLLEEQYF	TGTGCCAGCAGTGACTTAGCGGGATTATTGGAAGAGCAGTACTTC	TRBV6-4	TRBD2	TRBJ2-7	.
CSARTQEDAEAFF	TGCAGCGCCCGGACCCAAGAAGACGCTGAAGCTTTCTTT	TRBV29-1	.	TRBJ1-1	few
CASSVGGYNQPQHF	TGTGCCAGCAGCGTAGGAGGGTACAATCAGCCCCAGCATTTT	TRBV9	.	TRBJ1-5	.
CASSPSLAANTGELFF	TGTGCCAGCAGCCCGAGTCTAGCGGCGAACACCGGGGAGCTGTTTTTT	TRBV3-1	TRBD2	TRBJ2-2	many
CSAERRPGTVAYEQYF	TGCAGTGCTGAACGCCGTCCCGGGACGGTTGCCTACGAGCAGTACTTC	TRBV20-1	.	TRBJ2-7	.
CSARDAPGEQYF	TGCAGTGCTAGAGACGCACCCGGGGAGCAGTACTTC	TRBV20-1	.	TRBJ2-7	.
CASSPGLVITDTQYF	TGTGCCAGCAGTCCGGGACTAGTGATCACAGATACGCAGTATTTT	TRBV6-2/TRBV6-3	TRBD2	TRBJ2-3	few
CASRWTGASYEAFF	TGTGCCAGCAGATGGACAGGGGCCTCATATGAAGCTTTCTTT	TRBV6-1	TRBD1	TRBJ1-1	.
CASSPGGFRTDTQYF	TGTGCCAGCAGCCCAGGGGGATTCCGTACAGATACGCAGTATTTT	TRBV7-8	TRBD1	TRBJ2-3	many
CAISTGEGYTF	TGTGCCATCAGTACAGGGGAGGGCTACACCTTC	TRBV10-3	TRBD1	TRBJ1-2	many
CSAQRTYEQYF	TGCAGTGCACAGCGGACCTACGAGCAGTACTTC	TRBV20-1	.	TRBJ2-7	.
CASSLAGGRDATQYF	TGTGCCAGCAGCTTAGCGGGTGGCAGGGATGCGACCCAGTACTTC	TRBV11-3	.	TRBJ2-5	many
CAWSVLTTKETQYF	TGTGCCTGGAGTGTACTGACTACCAAAGAGACCCAGTACTTC	TRBV30	.	TRBJ2-5	many
CASSSPGTSGVGNEQFF	TGTGCCAGCAGTTCCCCGGGGACTAGCGGGGTGGGAAATGAGCAGTTCTTC	TRBV28	TRBD2	TRBJ2-1	many
CASSFSGTANTGELFF	TGTGCCAGCAGTTTCTCGGGGACAGCGAACACCGGGGAGCTGTTTTTT	TRBV7-9	TRBD1	TRBJ2-2	many
CASSARTGAYEQYF	TGTGCCAGCAGCGCAAGGACAGGCGCCTACGAGCAGTACTTC	TRBV9	TRBD1	TRBJ2-7	many
CASSSRTSGSKGEQFF	TGTGCCAGCAGCTCCCGGACTAGCGGGAGCAAGGGTGAGCAGTTCTTC	TRBV7-2	TRBD2	TRBJ2-1	.
CASSLTSGSAEQYF	TGTGCCAGCAGCTTAACCAGCGGGAGTGCAGAGCAGTACTTC	TRBV7-3	TRBD2	TRBJ2-7	few
CATQRNDGQGDGYTF	TGTGCCACCCAAAGAAACGACGGACAGGGTGATGGCTACACCTTC	TRBV24-1	TRBD1	TRBJ1-2	.
CASISVAGGPHEQYF	TGTGCCAGCATATCGGTAGCGGGAGGGCCCCACGAGCAGTACTTC	TRBV28	TRBD2	TRBJ2-7	many
CAWRAGIGQPQHF	TGTGCCTGGAGGGCGGGGATTGGTCAGCCCCAGCATTTT	TRBV30	.	TRBJ1-5	many